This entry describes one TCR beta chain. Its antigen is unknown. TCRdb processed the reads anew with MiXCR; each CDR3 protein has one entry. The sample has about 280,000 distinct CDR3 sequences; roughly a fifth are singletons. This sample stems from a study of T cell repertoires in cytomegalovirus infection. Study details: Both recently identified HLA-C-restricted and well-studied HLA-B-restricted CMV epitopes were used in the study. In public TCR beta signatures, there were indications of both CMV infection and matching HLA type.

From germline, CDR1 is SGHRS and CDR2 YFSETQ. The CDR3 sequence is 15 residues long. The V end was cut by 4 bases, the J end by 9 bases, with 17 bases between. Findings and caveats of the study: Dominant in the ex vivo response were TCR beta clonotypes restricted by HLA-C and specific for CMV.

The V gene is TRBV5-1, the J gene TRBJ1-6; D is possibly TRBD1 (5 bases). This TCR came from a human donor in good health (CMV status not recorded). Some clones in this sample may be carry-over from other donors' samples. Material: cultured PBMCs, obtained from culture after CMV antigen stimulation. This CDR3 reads CASSRTGGASSPLHF. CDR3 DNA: TGCGCCAGCAGCCGTACAGGAGGGGCAAGTTCACCCCTCCACTTT.